The 27 T cell receptor beta chains below were found in one sample sequenced in a study of shared clonotypes between healthy human individuals. Naive CD8 populations comprised CD45RO-negative cells positively selected for CCR7, excluding terminally differentiated effector memory CD45RA+ cells. Assay used: immunoSEQ multiplex PCR; TCRdb lists only in-frame clones, some missing. The sample records some 2.1 million clones, 80% to 95% being singletons. The material sequenced was naive CD8+ T cells from PBMCs. The receptor set was obtained from a man aged 18-30 years in good health. Some clones in this sample may be carry-over from other donors' samples.

The chain employs TRBV4-1 and TRBJ1-5, with unresolved D. CDR1 is MGHRA, CDR2 YSYEKL, per germline. The CDR3 spans 15 residues. Trimming removed 0 bases from V and 7 bases from J, with 13 bases in between. The chain's CDR3 is CASSQDSRLEQPQHF. The CDR3 DNA reads TGCGCCAGCAGCCAAGATTCCAGACTTGAGCAGCCCCAGCATTTT.

The chain employs TRBV7-9 and TRBJ1-5; D not certain. Trimming shortened V by 4 bases and J by 8 bases, and 9 bases separated the two germline ends. CDR1 is SEHNR, CDR2 FQNEAQ, per germline (reference sequence). The CDR3 is 12 residues long. As DNA, the CDR3 is TGTGCCAGCAGCTCCCCTTTGGAGCCCCAGCATTTT. Protein sequence: CASSSPLEPQHF.

The chain links TRBV7-3 to TRBJ2-7, with TRBD2 matching 13 bases. Germline CDR1 and CDR2: SGHTA and FQGTGA. Trimming took 5 bases from V and 7 from J; bases not matched to a gene: 8. The CDR3 covers 15 residues. CDR3 nucleotide sequence: TGTGCCAGCAGCCCAGGACTAGCGGGAGTCGGAGAGCAGTACTTC. It encodes CASSPGLAGVGEQYF.

As regards this clone: Other DNA sequences within the sample encode an identical CDR3. This chain connects TRBV11-2 to TRBJ2-7; 7 nucleotides agree with TRBD2. Germline V gene lookup returns CDR1 SGHAT and CDR2 FQNNGV. The CDR3 runs to 15 residues. The J segment lost 2 bases and the V segment lost 5 bases, leaving 9 bases of the junction unmatched. The CDR3 sequence: CASSLGAGAPYEQYF. The DNA for the CDR3 is TGTGCCAGCAGCCTCGGGGCGGGAGCACCCTACGAGCAGTACTTC.

This chain links TRBV30 with TRBJ2-3; D is unresolved. Trimming removed 1 base from V and 6 bases from J, with 14 bases in between. CDR3 length equals 14 residues. Germline values: CDR1 GTSNPN, CDR2 SVGIG (reference sequence). CDR3 in amino acids: CAWSAPILPDTQYF. CDR3 sequence (DNA): TGTGCCTGGAGTGCCCCTATCCTTCCTGATACGCAGTATTTT.

The CDR3 nucleotides are TGTGCCAGCCGGACTAGCGGGGCACTATACGAGCAGTACTTC. It yields the protein CASRTSGALYEQYF. This chain connects TRBV6-5 to TRBJ2-7; 12 bases line up with TRBD2. The CDR3 extends over 14 amino acids. The trim removed 8 bases at V and 4 bases at J, leaving 6 bases unmatched. CDR1 and CDR2 (germline): MNHEY, SVGAGI.

CDR3 protein: CASSQDTRPSTDTQYF. The DNA for the CDR3 is TGCGCCAGCAGCCAAGACACAAGACCTAGCACAGATACGCAGTATTTT. The V gene is TRBV4-3, the J gene TRBJ2-3; D not resolved. The CDR3 is 16 amino acids. The germline V and J ends were trimmed by 0 bases and 0 bases, with 10 bases remaining between them. From germline, CDR1 is LGHNA and CDR2 YSLEER.

This sequence joins TRBV11-2 and TRBJ2-5, with D hard to call. Trimming left V 5 bases short and J 5 bases short, with 12 bases between. The CDR3 totals 13 residues. Germline V gives CDR1 SGHAT, CDR2 FQNNGV. The CDR3 region is CASSPVLGETQYF. CDR3 bases: TGTGCCAGCAGCCCAGTGCTGGGGGAGACCCAGTACTTC.

The chain joins TRBV9 to TRBJ1-2, with D possibly TRBD1 on 6 matching bases. V lost 2 bases to trimming and J lost 7 bases, with 12 bases between them. CDR1 is SGDLS and CDR2 is YYNGEE in the germline V gene. The CDR3 spans 13 residues. CDR3 amino acids: CASSVGRGSGYTF. The CDR3 bases are TGTGCCAGCAGCGTTGGCAGGGGAAGTGGCTACACCTTC.

V is TRBV19 and J is TRBJ1-1; 8 nucleotides agree with TRBD1. V trimming: 2 bases; J trimming: 7 bases; junction bases outside the gene matches: 6. The CDR3 spans 14 residues. Germline V gene sequence: CDR1 LNHDA, CDR2 SQIVND (reference sequence). CDR3 coding DNA: TGTGCCAGTAGTATATTCGTCGGACAGGGTGAAGCTTTCTTT. Amino acids: CASSIFVGQGEAFF.

The genes are TRBV7-9 and TRBJ1-2, with 8 nucleotides matching TRBD1. Germline loops: CDR1 SEHNR, CDR2 FQNEAQ (reference sequence). Unmatched junction bases numbered 2, after V lost 4 bases and J lost 1 base. This CDR3 spans 14 amino acids. CDR3 residues: CASSSGGGNYGYTF. CDR3 in DNA: TGTGCCAGCAGCTCAGGGGGCGGTAACTATGGCTACACCTTC.

CDR3 sequence: CASSPGAFYEQYF. The CDR3 coding sequence is TGTGCCAGCAGCCCAGGGGCCTTCTACGAGCAGTACTTC. This chain connects TRBV7-9 to TRBJ2-7, with D maybe TRBD1 (6 bases). Germline V lookup: CDR1 SEHNR, CDR2 FQNEAQ (reference sequence). The CDR3 is 13 residues long. V lost 5 bases to trimming and J lost 3 bases, with 11 bases between them.

This rearrangement joins TRBV10-1 to TRBJ1-2; D ambiguous. Per germline, CDR1 WNHNN and CDR2 SYGVQD (reference sequence). This CDR3 is 13 amino acids long. V lost 3 bases to trimming and J lost 3 bases, with 8 bases between them. The DNA for the CDR3 is TGCGCCAGCAGTGATTCAACTGACTATGGCTACACCTTC. Translated, it gives CASSDSTDYGYTF.

The chain couples TRBV2 to TRBJ2-3, with 9 bases identical to TRBD1. The CDR3 extends over 17 amino acids. Germline V gives CDR1 SNHLY, CDR2 FYNNEI. With 6 bases clipped from V and 4 bases from J, the junction kept 14 bases outside the gene matches. CDR3 loop: CASSGTRGQGESDTQYF. DNA for the CDR3: TGTGCCAGCAGCGGGACCAGGGGACAGGGAGAGTCAGATACGCAGTATTTT.

The chain employs TRBV9 and TRBJ2-6; possible D gene TRBD1, 6 bases. There are 18 residues in the CDR3. The germline gives CDR1 SGDLS, CDR2 YYNGEE. V was cut by 4 bases and J by 2 bases, with 19 bases left in between. The CDR3 protein is CASSQSLSTGPGANVLTF. The CDR3 nucleotides are TGTGCCAGCAGCCAATCACTTTCAACAGGGCCTGGGGCCAACGTCCTGACTTTC.

V usage is TRBV6-5 and J usage is TRBJ2-5; TRBD1 is a possible D gene (6 bases). This CDR3 contains 14 residues. Looked up from germline, CDR1 is MNHEY and CDR2 is SVGAGI. V lost 4 bases, J lost 1 base, and 10 bases lay in between. This CDR3 reads CASSSTQGQETQYF. The CDR3 DNA sequence: TGTGCCAGCAGTTCGACACAGGGCCAAGAGACCCAGTACTTC.

On this clone itself: Other nucleotide sequences from this sample produce the same CDR3. CDR3 amino acids: CASSPRAGAYEQYF. CDR3 in DNA: TGTGCCAGCAGCCCCCGGGCGGGAGCTTATGAGCAGTACTTC. V gene TRBV27 combines with J gene TRBJ2-7; 7 bases map to TRBD2. From germline, CDR1 is MNHEY and CDR2 SMNVEV (reference sequence). With 6 bases clipped from V and 7 bases from J, the junction kept 12 bases outside the gene matches. This CDR3 comprises 14 residues.

The chain couples TRBV28 to TRBJ2-7; 9 nucleotides line up with TRBD1. The length of the CDR3 is 14 residues. With V trimmed by 8 bases and J by 3 bases, 8 bases remained unmatched. CDR1 and CDR2 from the germline V gene are MDHEN and SYDVKM. The CDR3 DNA reads TGTGCCAGCTTACGAACAGGGGGCGGCTACGAGCAGTACTTC. It yields the protein CASLRTGGGYEQYF.

This chain joins TRBV9 and TRBJ1-2; 9 bases map to TRBD1. Germline loops: CDR1 SGDLS, CDR2 YYNGEE. The CDR3 covers 14 residues. The ends lost 0 bases at V and 11 bases at J; junction bases unmatched: 8. The CDR3 spells CASSVDRRTGDYTF. As DNA, the CDR3 is TGTGCCAGCAGCGTAGATCGCCGGACAGGGGATTACACCTTC.

The chain links TRBV28 to TRBJ1-2, with D perhaps TRBD1 (5 bases). This CDR3 comprises 16 residues. The V gene lost 5 bases and the J gene lost 4 bases, with 20 bases spanning the gap. CDR1 and CDR2 from the germline V gene are MDHEN and SYDVKM. CDR3 residues: CASSPRGYLPGYGYTF. The CDR3 region has the DNA TGTGCCAGCAGTCCTAGGGGATACCTCCCTGGCTATGGCTACACCTTC.

The gene calls are TRBV7-3 and TRBJ2-7; D is unclear. Per germline, CDR1 SGHTA and CDR2 FQGTGA. The CDR3 extends over 12 amino acids. The V and J ends lost 4 bases and 6 bases respectively, with 10 bases between them. The CDR3 sequence: CASSSRVGEQYF. The CDR3 coding sequence is TGTGCCAGCAGCTCCCGGGTGGGCGAGCAGTACTTC.

V is TRBV19 and J is TRBJ1-1, with 8 bases fitting TRBD1. The V segment lost 10 bases and the J segment 0 bases; nucleotides outside the gene matches: 13. The CDR3 is 16 residues long. Germline loops: CDR1 LNHDA, CDR2 SQIVND (reference sequence). The CDR3 spells CATRDRKGGLNTEAFF. The CDR3 bases are TGTGCCACCCGGGACAGGAAAGGAGGGCTGAACACTGAAGCTTTCTTT.

V gene TRBV7-9 combines with J gene TRBJ2-2, with D perhaps matching TRBD2 (5 bases). CDR1 is SEHNR, CDR2 FQNEAQ, per germline (reference sequence). V lost 8 bases to trimming and J lost 2 bases, with 15 bases between them. This CDR3 contains 15 residues. The CDR3 region is CASGPGGHNTGELFF. The CDR3 DNA reads as TGTGCCAGCGGCCCGGGCGGGCATAACACCGGGGAGCTGTTTTTT.

The chain couples TRBV9 to TRBJ2-1; a possible D gene is TRBD1 (6 bases). The ends were cut back, 5 bases at V and 9 bases at J, with 15 bases in the middle. This CDR3 is built from 13 residues. The germline CDR1 and CDR2 sequences are SGDLS and YYNGEE. The CDR3 DNA follows: TGTGCCAGCAGAGACCACAGGGAAGGTGAGCAGTTCTTC. Encoded protein: CASRDHREGEQFF.

This rearrangement joins TRBV21-1 to TRBJ1-3. TRBV21-1 is deemed a pseudogene. The CDR3 runs to 13 residues. DNA of the CDR3: TGTGCCAGCAGCACGGGCTTCTGTAACACCATATATTTT. It specifies CASSTGFCNTIYF.

Of note for this clone: In the same sample, other DNA sequences code for this CDR3. The chain employs TRBV7-9 and TRBJ2-1; 7 bases are shared with TRBD2. Germline CDR1 and CDR2: SEHNR and FQNEAQ (reference sequence). The CDR3 runs 14 residues. The trim removed 3 bases at V and 2 bases at J, leaving 1 base unmatched. CDR3 in amino acids: CASSLAGAYNEQFF. CDR3 DNA: TGTGCCAGCAGCTTGGCGGGGGCCTACAATGAGCAGTTCTTC. The entire variable domain, with the rest obtained from reference TRBV7-9 and TRBJ2-1, is as follows: DTGVSQNPRHKITKRGQNVTFRCDPISEHNRLYWYRQTLGQGPEFLTYFQNEAQLEKSRLLSDRFSAERPKGSFSTLEIQRTEQGDSAMYLCASSLAGAYNEQFFGPGTRLTVL.

V is TRBV6-1 and J is TRBJ2-3; D gene unclear. V gave up 5 bases and J gave up 2 bases, with 14 bases separating them. This CDR3 region has 15 residues. Germline V gene data show CDR1 as MNHNS and CDR2 as SASEGT. CDR3 DNA: TGTGCCAGCAGTCCCAAGGTAGACCTCACAGATACGCAGTATTTT. Translated: CASSPKVDLTDTQYF.